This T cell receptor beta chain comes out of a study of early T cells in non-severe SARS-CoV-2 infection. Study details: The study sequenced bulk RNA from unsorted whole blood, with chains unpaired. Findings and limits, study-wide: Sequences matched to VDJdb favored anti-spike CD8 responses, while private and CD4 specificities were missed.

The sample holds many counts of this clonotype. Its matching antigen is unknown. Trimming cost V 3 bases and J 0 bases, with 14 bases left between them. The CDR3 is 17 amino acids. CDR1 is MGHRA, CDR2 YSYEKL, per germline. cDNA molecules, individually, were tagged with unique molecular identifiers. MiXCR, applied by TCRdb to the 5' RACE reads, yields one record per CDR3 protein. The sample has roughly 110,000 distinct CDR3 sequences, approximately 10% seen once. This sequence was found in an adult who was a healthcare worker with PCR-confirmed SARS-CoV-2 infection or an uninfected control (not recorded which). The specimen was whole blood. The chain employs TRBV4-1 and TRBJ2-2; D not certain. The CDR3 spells CASSQNLLYANTGELFF. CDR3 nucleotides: TGCGCCAGCAGCCAGAACTTGTTGTACGCGAACACCGGGGAGCTGTTTTTT.